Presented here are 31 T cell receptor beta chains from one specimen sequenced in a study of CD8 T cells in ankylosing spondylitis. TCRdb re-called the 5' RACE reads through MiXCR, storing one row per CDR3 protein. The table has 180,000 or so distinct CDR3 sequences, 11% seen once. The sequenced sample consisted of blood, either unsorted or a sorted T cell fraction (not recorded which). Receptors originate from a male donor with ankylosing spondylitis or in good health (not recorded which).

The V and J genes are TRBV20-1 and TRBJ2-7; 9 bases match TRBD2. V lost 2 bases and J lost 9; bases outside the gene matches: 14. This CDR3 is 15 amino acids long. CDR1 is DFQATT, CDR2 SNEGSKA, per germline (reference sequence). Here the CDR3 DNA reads TGCAGTGCTAGACCGATTAGCGGGAGAGTCGACTCGCAGTACTTC. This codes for CSARPISGRVDSQYF.

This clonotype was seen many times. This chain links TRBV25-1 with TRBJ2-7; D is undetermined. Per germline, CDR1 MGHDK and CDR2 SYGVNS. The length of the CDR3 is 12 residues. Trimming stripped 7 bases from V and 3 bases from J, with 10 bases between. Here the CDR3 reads CASMGFGYEQYF. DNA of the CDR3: TGTGCCAGCATGGGGTTCGGCTACGAGCAGTACTTC.

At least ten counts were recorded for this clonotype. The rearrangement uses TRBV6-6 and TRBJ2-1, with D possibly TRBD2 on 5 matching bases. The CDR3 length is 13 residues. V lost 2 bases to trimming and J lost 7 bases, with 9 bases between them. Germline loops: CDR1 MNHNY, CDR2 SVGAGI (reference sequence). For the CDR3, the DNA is TGTGCCAGCAGTTACGGGGAGTGGAATGAGCAGTTCTTC. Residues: CASSYGEWNEQFF.

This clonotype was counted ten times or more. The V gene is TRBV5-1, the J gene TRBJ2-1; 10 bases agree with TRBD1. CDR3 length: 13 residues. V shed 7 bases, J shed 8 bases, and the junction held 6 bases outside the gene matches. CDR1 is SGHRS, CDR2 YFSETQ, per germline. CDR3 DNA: TGCGCCAGCGATACCGGGACAGGGGATGAGCAGTTCTTC. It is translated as CASDTGTGDEQFF.

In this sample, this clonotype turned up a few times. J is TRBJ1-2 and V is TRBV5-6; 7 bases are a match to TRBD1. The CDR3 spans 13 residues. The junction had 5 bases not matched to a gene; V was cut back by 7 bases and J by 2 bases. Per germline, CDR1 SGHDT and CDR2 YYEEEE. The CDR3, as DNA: TGTGCCAGCCGCCCGACAGGGAACTATGGCTACACCTTC. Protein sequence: CASRPTGNYGYTF.

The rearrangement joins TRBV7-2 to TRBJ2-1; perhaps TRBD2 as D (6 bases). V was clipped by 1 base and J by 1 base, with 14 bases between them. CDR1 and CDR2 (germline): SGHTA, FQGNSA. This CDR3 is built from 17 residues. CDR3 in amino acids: CASSLGSGWGSYNEQFF. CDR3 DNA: TGTGCCAGCAGCTTAGGAAGCGGGTGGGGTTCCTACAATGAGCAGTTCTTC. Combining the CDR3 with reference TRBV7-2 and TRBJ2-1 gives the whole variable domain GAGVSQSPSNKVTEKGKDVELRCDPISGHTALYWYRQSLGQGLEFLIYFQGNSAPDKSGLPSDRFSAERTGGSVSTLTIQRTQQEDSAVYLCASSLGSGWGSYNEQFFGPGTRLTVL.

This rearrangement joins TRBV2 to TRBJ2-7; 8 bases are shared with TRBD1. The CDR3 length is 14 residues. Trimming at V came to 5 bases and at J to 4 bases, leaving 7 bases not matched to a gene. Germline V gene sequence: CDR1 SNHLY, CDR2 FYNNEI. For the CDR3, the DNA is TGTGCCAGCAGTACTCAGGGGGCTGGGTACGAGCAGTACTTC. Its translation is CASSTQGAGYEQYF.

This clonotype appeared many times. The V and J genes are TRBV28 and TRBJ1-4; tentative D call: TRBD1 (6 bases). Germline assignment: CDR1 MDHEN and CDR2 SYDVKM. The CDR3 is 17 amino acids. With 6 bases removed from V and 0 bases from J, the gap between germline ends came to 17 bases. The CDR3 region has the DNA TGTGCCAGCAGCTTTCGGGGTGGGGGCCCAACTAATGAAAAACTGTTTTTT. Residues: CASSFRGGGPTNEKLFF.

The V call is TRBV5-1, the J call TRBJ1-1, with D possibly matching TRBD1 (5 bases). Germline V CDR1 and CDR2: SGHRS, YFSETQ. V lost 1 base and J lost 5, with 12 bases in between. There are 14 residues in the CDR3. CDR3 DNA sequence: TGCGCCAGCAGCTTGTCAGGGAAGGTAACTGAAGCTTTCTTT. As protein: CASSLSGKVTEAFF.

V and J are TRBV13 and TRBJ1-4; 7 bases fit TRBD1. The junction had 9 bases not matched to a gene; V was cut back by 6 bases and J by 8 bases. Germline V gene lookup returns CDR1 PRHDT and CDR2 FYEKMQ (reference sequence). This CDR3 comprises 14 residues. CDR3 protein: CASSFDRVREKLFF. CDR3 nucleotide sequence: TGTGCCAGCAGTTTCGACAGGGTACGCGAAAAACTGTTTTTT.

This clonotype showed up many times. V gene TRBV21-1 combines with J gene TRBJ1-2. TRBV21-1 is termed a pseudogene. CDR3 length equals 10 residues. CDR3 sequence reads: CASSPPAYTF. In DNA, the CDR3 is TGTGCCAGCAGCCCCCCCGCCTACACCTTC.

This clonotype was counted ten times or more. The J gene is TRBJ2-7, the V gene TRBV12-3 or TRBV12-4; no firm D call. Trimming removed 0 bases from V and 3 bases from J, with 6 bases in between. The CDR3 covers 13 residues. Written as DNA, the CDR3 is TGTGCCAGCAGTTTAGCAGGGTTCTACGAGCAGTACTTC. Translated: CASSLAGFYEQYF.

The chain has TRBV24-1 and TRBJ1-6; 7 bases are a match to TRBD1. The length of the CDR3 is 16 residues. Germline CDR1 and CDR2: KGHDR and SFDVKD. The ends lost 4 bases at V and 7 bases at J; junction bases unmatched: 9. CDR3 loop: CATSDGRQGRNSPLHF. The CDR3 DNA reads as TGTGCCACCAGTGACGGGAGACAGGGTAGGAATTCACCCCTCCACTTT.

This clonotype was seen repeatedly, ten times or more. The CDR3 reads CSAGGGHYYNSPLHF. The CDR3 coding sequence is TGCAGTGCTGGCGGGGGACACTACTATAATTCACCCCTCCACTTT. The chain recombines TRBV20-1 with TRBJ1-6, with D possibly being TRBD1 (6 bases). Germline V gene sequence: CDR1 DFQATT, CDR2 SNEGSKA (reference sequence). With 5 bases removed from V and 3 bases from J, the gap between germline ends came to 14 bases. The CDR3 totals 15 residues.

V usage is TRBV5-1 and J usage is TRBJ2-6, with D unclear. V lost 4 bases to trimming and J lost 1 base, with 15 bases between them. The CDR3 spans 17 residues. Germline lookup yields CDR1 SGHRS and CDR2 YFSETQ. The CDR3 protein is CASSARITASGANVLTF. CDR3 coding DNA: TGCGCCAGCAGCGCCAGGATTACAGCATCTGGGGCCAACGTCCTGACTTTC. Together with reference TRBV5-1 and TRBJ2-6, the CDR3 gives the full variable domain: KAGVTQTPRYLIKTRGQQVTLSCSPISGHRSVSWYQQTPGQGLQFLFEYFSETQRNKGNFPGRFSGRQFSNSRSEMNVSTLELGDSALYLCASSARITASGANVLTFGAGSRLTVL.

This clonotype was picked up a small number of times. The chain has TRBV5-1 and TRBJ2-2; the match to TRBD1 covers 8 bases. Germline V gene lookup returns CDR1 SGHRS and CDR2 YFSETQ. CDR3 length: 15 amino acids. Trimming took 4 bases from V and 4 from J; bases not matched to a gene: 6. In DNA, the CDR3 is TGCGCCAGCAGCCTGGACAGGGTAGCCACCGGGGAGCTGTTTTTT. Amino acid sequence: CASSLDRVATGELFF.

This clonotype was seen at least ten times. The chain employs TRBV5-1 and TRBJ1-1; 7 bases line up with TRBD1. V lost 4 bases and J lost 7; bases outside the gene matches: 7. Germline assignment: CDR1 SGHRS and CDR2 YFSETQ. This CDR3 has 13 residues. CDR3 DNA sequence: TGCGCCAGCAGCGCGGGACAGCGAGGTGAAGCTTTCTTT. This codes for CASSAGQRGEAFF.

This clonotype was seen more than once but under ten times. This chain's CDR3 is CASSPTGTPSYEQYF. CDR3 DNA: TGTGCCAGCAGCCCAACCGGGACACCTTCCTACGAGCAGTACTTC. This chain joins TRBV11-3 and TRBJ2-7; D might be TRBD1 (6 bases). The V end lost 5 bases, the J end lost 1 base, and 15 bases lay between the germline ends. The CDR3 is 15 residues long. Germline values: CDR1 SGHNT, CDR2 YENEEA. The complete variable domain, with remaining parts taken from reference TRBV11-3 and TRBJ2-7, reads EAGVVQSPRYKIIEKKQPVAFWCNPISGHNTLYWYLQNLGQGPELLIRYENEEAVDDSQLPKDRFSAERLKGVDSTLKIQPAELGDSAVYLCASSPTGTPSYEQYFGPGTRLTVT.

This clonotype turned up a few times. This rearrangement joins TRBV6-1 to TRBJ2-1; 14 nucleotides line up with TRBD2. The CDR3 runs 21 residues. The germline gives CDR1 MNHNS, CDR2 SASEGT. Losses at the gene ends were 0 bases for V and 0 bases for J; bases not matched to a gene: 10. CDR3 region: CASSEAGTSGRVPYSYNEQFF. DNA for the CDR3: TGTGCCAGCAGTGAAGCAGGGACTAGCGGGAGAGTCCCCTACTCCTACAATGAGCAGTTCTTC.

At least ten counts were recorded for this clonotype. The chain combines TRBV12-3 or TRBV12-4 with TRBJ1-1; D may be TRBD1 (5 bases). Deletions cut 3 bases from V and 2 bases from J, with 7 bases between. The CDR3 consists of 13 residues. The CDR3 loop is CASSFQGNTEAFF. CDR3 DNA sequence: TGTGCCAGCAGTTTTCAGGGAAACACTGAAGCTTTCTTT.

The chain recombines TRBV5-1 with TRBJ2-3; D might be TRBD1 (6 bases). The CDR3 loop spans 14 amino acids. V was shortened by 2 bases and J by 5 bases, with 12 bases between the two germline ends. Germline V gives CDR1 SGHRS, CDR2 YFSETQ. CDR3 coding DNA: TGCGCCAGCAGCTTTGTCGACAGGAAAGATACGCAGTATTTT. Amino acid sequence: CASSFVDRKDTQYF.

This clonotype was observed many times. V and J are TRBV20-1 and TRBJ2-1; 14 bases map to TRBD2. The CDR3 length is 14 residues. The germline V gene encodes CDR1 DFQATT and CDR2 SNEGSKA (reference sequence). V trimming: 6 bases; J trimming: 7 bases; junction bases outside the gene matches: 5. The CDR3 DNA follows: TGCAGTGCCTCCGGGACTAGCGGGAGAAATGAGCAGTTCTTC. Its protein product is CSASGTSGRNEQFF.

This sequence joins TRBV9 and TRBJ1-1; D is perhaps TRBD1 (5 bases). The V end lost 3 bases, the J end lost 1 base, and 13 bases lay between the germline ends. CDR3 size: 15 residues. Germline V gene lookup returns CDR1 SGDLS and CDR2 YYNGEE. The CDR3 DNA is TGTGCCAGCAGCGCCGACGTGGGGGGGAACACTGAAGCTTTCTTT. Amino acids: CASSADVGGNTEAFF.

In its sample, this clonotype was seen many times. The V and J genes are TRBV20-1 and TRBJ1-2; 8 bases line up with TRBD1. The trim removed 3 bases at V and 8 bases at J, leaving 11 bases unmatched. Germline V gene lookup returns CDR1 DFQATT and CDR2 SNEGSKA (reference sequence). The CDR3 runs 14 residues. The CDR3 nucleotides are TGCAGTGCTAGTGTAGGGCAGGGGGCGGGGGGCTACACCTTC. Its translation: CSASVGQGAGGYTF.

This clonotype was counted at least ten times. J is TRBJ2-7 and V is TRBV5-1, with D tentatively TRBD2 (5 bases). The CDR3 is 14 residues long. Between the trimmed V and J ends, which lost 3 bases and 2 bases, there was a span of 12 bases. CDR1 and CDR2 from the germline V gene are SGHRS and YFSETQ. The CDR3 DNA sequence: TGCGCCAGCAGCTCGGTCAGCGGAGCCTACGAGCAGTACTTC. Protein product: CASSSVSGAYEQYF.

CDR3 sequence: CSAAPDLPGLAGAGTDTQYF. CDR3 bases: TGCAGTGCCGCGCCGGACCTACCGGGACTAGCGGGAGCGGGAACAGATACGCAGTATTTT. V usage is TRBV20-1 and J usage is TRBJ2-3, with 14 positions matching TRBD2. V lost 6 bases, J lost 3 bases, and 20 bases stayed unmatched. Germline V gene sequence: CDR1 DFQATT, CDR2 SNEGSKA (reference sequence). The length of the CDR3 is 20 residues.

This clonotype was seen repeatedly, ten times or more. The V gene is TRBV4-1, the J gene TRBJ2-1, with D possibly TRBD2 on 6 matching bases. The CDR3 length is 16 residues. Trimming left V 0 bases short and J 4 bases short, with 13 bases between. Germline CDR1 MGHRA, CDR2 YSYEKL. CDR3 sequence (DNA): TGCGCCAGCAGCCAAGATAAGGCGGGATTTTACAATGAGCAGTTCTTC. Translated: CASSQDKAGFYNEQFF.

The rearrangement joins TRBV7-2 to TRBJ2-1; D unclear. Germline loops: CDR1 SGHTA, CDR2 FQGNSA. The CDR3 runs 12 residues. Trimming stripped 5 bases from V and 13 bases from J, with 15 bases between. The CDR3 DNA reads TGTGCCAGCAGCGCCAGGACGAAGTACCAGTTCTTC. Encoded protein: CASSARTKYQFF.

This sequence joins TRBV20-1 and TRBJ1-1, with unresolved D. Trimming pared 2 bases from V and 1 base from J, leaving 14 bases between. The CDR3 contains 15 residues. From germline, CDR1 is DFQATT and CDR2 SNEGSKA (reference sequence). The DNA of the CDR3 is TGCAGTGCTAGACCCCCACGTCGGAGGAACACTGAAGCTTTCTTT. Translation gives CSARPPRRRNTEAFF.

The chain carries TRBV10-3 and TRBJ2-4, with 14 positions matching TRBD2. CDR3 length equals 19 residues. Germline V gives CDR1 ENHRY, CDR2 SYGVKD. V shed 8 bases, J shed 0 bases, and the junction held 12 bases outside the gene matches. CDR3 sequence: CAICLFGLAGGLAKNIQYF. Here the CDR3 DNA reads TGTGCCATCTGTCTCTTCGGACTAGCGGGGGGACTAGCCAAAAACATTCAGTACTTC.

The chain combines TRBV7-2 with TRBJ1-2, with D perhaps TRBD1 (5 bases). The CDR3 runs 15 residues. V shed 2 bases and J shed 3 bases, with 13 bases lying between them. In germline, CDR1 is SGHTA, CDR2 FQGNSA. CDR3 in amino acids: CASSLRGSGDYGYTF. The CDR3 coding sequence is TGTGCCAGCAGCTTAAGAGGGTCGGGGGACTATGGCTACACCTTC. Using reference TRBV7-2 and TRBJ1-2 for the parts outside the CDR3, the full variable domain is GAGVSQSPSNKVTEKGKDVELRCDPISGHTALYWYRQSLGQGLEFLIYFQGNSAPDKSGLPSDRFSAERTGGSVSTLTIQRTQQEDSAVYLCASSLRGSGDYGYTFGSGTRLTVV.